This TCR beta chain was found in a study of blood T cell repertoires in COVID-19. Across the study: Sample material is recorded as cDNA or gDNA derived from T cells, B-cell-depleted T cells, or PBMCs.

All enrollees were about 18 to 100 years old and from around 25 US areas. Participant reports of clinical history set cohort assignment. V lost 3 bases, J lost 0 bases, and 6 bases lay in between. From germline, CDR1 is MDHEN and CDR2 SYDVKM. The CDR3 length is 14 residues. Method: immunoSEQ multiplex PCR; TCRdb's copy keeps in-frame clones and lacks some. The data show about 180,000 clones, approximately 88% seen once. The TCR originated in a young woman who had recovered from COVID-19. The sample was PBMCs or T cells enriched from blood (not recorded which). The chain uses TRBV28 and TRBJ1-3; D not certain. The CDR3 region has the DNA TGTGCCAGCAGTTTCGCCAGCTCTGGAAACACCATATATTTT. Translating gives CASSFASSGNTIYF. The full variable domain, completed using reference TRBV28 and TRBJ1-3, is DVKVTQSSRYLVKRTGEKVFLECVQDMDHENMFWYRQDPGLGLRLIYFSYDVKMKEKGDIPEGYSVSREKKERFSLILESASTNQTSMYLCASSFASSGNTIYFGEGSWLTVV.